This T cell receptor (beta chain) was retrieved from a study of shared clonotypes between healthy human individuals. General study findings and limits: Shared clonotypes across all four donors exceeded non-shared ones in generation probability. Generally, estimated richness proved larger in naive subsets than it did in memory subsets.

Profiled with immunoSEQ multiplex PCR; TCRdb holds only in-frame clones, not every one. The sample has roughly 650,000 clones; 96% are singletons. It was CD45RO-negative cells, positively selected for CCR7, that made up naive CD8 cells, with terminally differentiated effector memory CD45RA+ cells excluded. The CDR3 length is 15 residues. Trimming shortened V by 5 bases and J by 0 bases, and 10 bases separated the two germline ends. Germline CDR1 and CDR2: SEHNR and FQNEAQ (reference sequence). Details on this clone: Its antigen is unidentified.

The chain couples TRBV7-9 to TRBJ2-2; D may be TRBD1 (6 bases). This clonotype was sampled from a woman aged 30 to 39 in good health. Sequenced sample: naive CD8+ T cells sorted from blood. The CDR3 loop reads CASSRTDSNTGELFF. The CDR3 DNA follows: TGTGCCAGCAGCAGGACAGACTCGAACACCGGGGAGCTGTTTTTT.